The subject of this entry is one T cell receptor (beta chain). Trimming removed 0 bases at V and 3 bases at J, with 15 bases between. The CDR3 covers 16 residues. Germline V CDR1 and CDR2: LGHDT, YNNKEL (reference sequence). This entry comes from a study of blood T cell repertoires in COVID-19. Assay used: immunoSEQ multiplex PCR; TCRdb lists only in-frame clones, some missing. This table has under 150,000 clones, more than 70% appearing once. The origin of this receptor is a woman between 55 and 75 years old with COVID-19, enrolled during active disease. The sequenced material came from peripheral blood. V is TRBV3-1 (or the pseudogene TRBV3-2) and J is TRBJ2-7; possible D gene TRBD2, 7 bases. The CDR3 coding sequence is TGTGCCAGCAGCCAAGAAGGGGGGGGCTCCTTCTACGAGCAGTACTTC. Protein sequence: CASSQEGGGSFYEQYF.